The subject of this entry is one T cell receptor beta chain. Its specificity is not known. The record originates from a study of cytomegalovirus exposure and HLA in healthy donors. Study results and limitations: V segments that were indistinguishable, TRBV6-2 and TRBV6-3 among them, were omitted from analysis. As was reported, the classifier diagnosed cytomegalovirus status with high specificity and sensitivity. Generally TCR sequences proved uncommon, though certain public TCRs appeared in numerous donors.

The CDR3 spans 13 residues. The germline V gene encodes CDR1 LGHNA and CDR2 YSLEER. The V and J ends lost 2 bases and 5 bases respectively, with 7 bases between them. 60 Vbeta and 13 Jbeta primers were used in PCR. Generated by immunoSEQ multiplex PCR, the TCRdb table keeps only in-frame clones and is missing some. This table holds roughly 100,000 clones, around 65% found once. Sequencing was done on a sample of PBMCs. The clonotype originates from a woman aged 45-60 years in good health and CMV-seronegative. The V and J genes are TRBV4-3 and TRBJ2-1; D is ambiguous. The DNA of the CDR3 is TGCGCCAGCAGCCAATTCGGTCACAATGAGCAGTTCTTC. It specifies CASSQFGHNEQFF.